This record covers a single TCR beta chain. In this sample, this clonotype turned up many times. The antigen this receptor binds is unknown. Base qualities are missing; no much larger clone stands one base away. Preparation of the library involved 5' RACE. Sequencing was carried out with an Illumina HiSeq 2000. A universal primer binding site was added through template switching, and the final cDNA carried a unique molecular identifier so that TCR cDNA molecules could be counted accurately. Specific primers in the conserved constant-segment region were used to synthesize first-strand cDNA for TCR alpha and beta chains. To control for contamination, each cDNA library was double barcoded with a SMART-Mk sample barcode plus Illumina barcodes. Two successive PCR steps introduced TruSeq adapter sequences along with Illumina sample barcodes. Sequencing of the TCR alpha and beta cDNA libraries was done on the Illumina HiSeq platform using custom primers. The paper's data handling went like this. MiGEC was used to process raw reads and extract unique molecular identifiers, and MiXCR was used to find CDR3 positions. For each individual, recombination models were inferred using an EM algorithm with the repgenHMM and IGoR tools. Shared clonotypes were analyzed with the tcR package in R, and sharing was normalized by the product of cloneset sizes. To study raw recombination free of thymic and clonal selection effects, out-of-frame nonproductive sequences were analyzed. TCRdb trimmed public reads at Q25 via fastp, called clones via MiXCR and kept in-frame beta chains. Rows merge per CDR3 protein into single entries with the most common DNA and genes. The authors' filters were not applied to this entry. The sample yields 690,000 or so distinct CDR3 sequences; roughly 8% were counted once. The ten largest clones take up 0.75% to 1% of the sample.

The CDR3, cysteine through phenylalanine, is 15 amino acids long. Only the CDR3 DNA stays, 45 bases, in frame from base 1. Trimming costs V 0 bases and J 4 bases, and their ends lie 12 bases apart. CDR1 and CDR2 were assigned from the germline V gene as SGDLS and YYNGEE. Only healthy Caucasian donors were included. The twin cohort consisted of three pairs of female monozygotic twins, all aged about 18 to 30 years. The RNA used for TCR libraries was isolated from peripheral blood mononuclear cells. This sample was included in a study of identical twins (dated by TCRdb to 2016 to 2017). With regard to the full study: To test whether fetal clonotypes persist, the study used deep sequencing on TCR alpha and beta repertoires from monozygotic twins, unrelated adults of various ages, and cord blood. To rule out contamination, the twin experiments were replicated at different times with different library preparation protocols. Broader findings and caveats from the paper: Fewer insertions were carried by abundant cord blood beta clonotypes; a weaker similar trend was observed in young adult naive repertoires, while no such trend was observed in memory repertoires. The excess sharing between twins in beta out-of-frame sequences was weaker because fewer shared sequences reduced the signal-to-noise ratio. Compared with coincidental sharing between unrelated individuals, out-of-frame TCR alpha sequences shared between twins showed an excess of sequences with low generation probability. Because the same donors could not be followed over many years, the conclusions relied on cross-sectional statistical analysis. Zero-insertion analyses could be partly confounded by invariant T cells such as MAIT and iNKT, although diverse VJ usage argued against such confounding for most clonotypes. In monozygotic twins, recombination models systematically underestimated out-of-frame TCR alpha sharing, but the models matched the sharing seen between unrelated individuals.

This sample was also put to use in a study of yellow fever vaccine responses in identical twins. According to the second study: According to the authors, the vaccine-induced T cell response in identical twins seemed to be partly convergent and partly specific to each individual. Focusing on identical twins, the study followed the T cell clones that responded to the vaccine, and did so with precision.

This receptor was identified in a woman between 18 and 29 years old in good health. Recombination joined TRBV9 with TRBJ2-3; tentative D gene TRBD2, with 6 bases matching. Sequencing was done on a sample of PBMCs. The bases are TGTGCCAGCAGCGTAGCGGGGGAGACCCCAGATACGCAGTATTTT. Its coded protein is CASSVAGETPDTQYF.